This T cell receptor beta chain was observed in a study of cytomegalovirus exposure and HLA in healthy donors. Points on this clone: Its antigen is unknown.

The primer mix had 60 Vbeta and 13 Jbeta primers. Here immunoSEQ multiplex PCR was the method, and the copy in TCRdb shows in-frame clones only, minus some. The sample includes more than 100,000 clones. The study's findings and limits: An analysis that was carried out later associated approximately 17,000 TCR beta sequences with HLA alleles at 0.05 false discovery rate.

Healthy individuals who donated bone marrow served as the donors. Sequencing was performed on PBMCs. The TCR originated in a woman aged 40 to 55 in good health and CMV-seronegative.

The CDR3 DNA follows: TGTGCCAGCAGCCCAGGGGGACTCAATCAGCCCCAGCATTTT. Its translation: CASSPGGLNQPQHF. The genes are TRBV5-6 and TRBJ1-5, with 7 positions matching TRBD1. Losses at the gene ends were 4 bases for V and 3 bases for J; bases not matched to a gene: 4. The CDR3 has 14 amino acids. Germline CDR1 is SGHDT and CDR2 is YYEEEE.